These 23 T cell receptor beta chains were all obtained from the same sample, sequenced in a study of T-cell memory formation after mild COVID-19. TCRdb re-called the 5' RACE reads through MiXCR, storing one row per CDR3 protein. Of 140,000 to 150,000 distinct CDR3 sequences listed, 20% to 25% are singletons. The sample consisted of PBMCs or a T cell subset sorted from them (not recorded which). Receptors were obtained from an adult woman who had mild COVID-19 (a few samples of this study predate the infection). Cell type and time point are not known.

The V and J genes are TRBV12-3 or TRBV12-4 and TRBJ1-5, with 7 bases identical to TRBD1. This CDR3 is built from 15 residues. Unmatched junction bases numbered 5, after V lost 3 bases and J lost 3 bases. The CDR3 spells CASSLGQGVNQPQHF. The CDR3 bases are TGTGCCAGCAGTTTGGGTCAGGGGGTCAATCAGCCCCAGCATTTT.

This clonotype was counted a few times. The rearrangement links TRBV2 to TRBJ2-4; weak D call: TRBD1 (5 bases). The CDR3 contains 14 residues. The V end was cut by 0 bases, the J end by 12 bases, with 15 bases between. CDR1 SNHLY and CDR2 FYNNEI come from the germline V gene. The CDR3 region has the DNA TGTGCCAGCAGTGAAGCAGCAGGGTGGCCGAATCAGTACTTC. It is translated as CASSEAAGWPNQYF.

This clonotype was seen a few times. The chain joins TRBV9 to TRBJ2-7; 11 nucleotides align to TRBD2. The CDR3 runs to 13 residues. CDR1 and CDR2 (germline): SGDLS, YYNGEE. Germline trimming cut 3 bases from V and 10 bases from J; bases unmatched to any gene: 6. In DNA form, the CDR3 reads TGTGCCAGCAGCGCTTATAGCGGGAGGGCACAGTACTTC. Translated: CASSAYSGRAQYF.

The V gene is TRBV20-1, the J gene TRBJ2-2; D is perhaps TRBD1 (5 bases). The CDR3 spans 14 residues. Between the trimmed V and J ends, which lost 3 bases and 0 bases, there was a span of 8 bases. Per the germline V gene, CDR1 is DFQATT and CDR2 is SNEGSKA (reference sequence). CDR3 nucleotides: TGCAGTGCTAGGAACAGGTCGAACACCGGGGAGCTGTTTTTT. Protein sequence: CSARNRSNTGELFF.

This clonotype has a handful of counts. This chain joins TRBV4-2 and TRBJ2-1; 7 bases align to TRBD2. The CDR3 extends over 14 amino acids. After removal of 3 bases from V and 5 bases from J, the junction contained 4 bases not matched to a gene. CDR1 is LGHNA and CDR2 is YNFKEQ in the germline V gene. CDR3 region: CASSQELANNEQFF. CDR3 bases: TGTGCCAGCAGCCAGGAACTAGCGAACAATGAGCAGTTCTTC.

The chain combines TRBV7-2 with TRBJ2-4, with D unresolved. The V end was cut by 5 bases, the J end by 0 bases, with 23 bases between. Germline CDR1 SGHTA, CDR2 FQGNSA. The CDR3 spans 19 residues. CDR3 coding DNA: TGTGCCAGCAGCAGTGCGATCGACGTGCTGGGGATAGCCAAAAACATTCAGTACTTC. Protein: CASSSAIDVLGIAKNIQYF. Together with reference TRBV7-2 and TRBJ2-4, the CDR3 gives the full variable domain: GAGVSQSPSNKVTEKGKDVELRCDPISGHTALYWYRQSLGQGLEFLIYFQGNSAPDKSGLPSDRFSAERTGGSVSTLTIQRTQQEDSAVYLCASSSAIDVLGIAKNIQYFGAGTRLSVL.

The DNA for the CDR3 is TGCAGCGTGGAACGGGACAGGGGTGAGCCAGATACGCAGTATTTT. Its translation is CSVERDRGEPDTQYF. The rearrangement links TRBV29-1 to TRBJ2-3; 10 nucleotides line up with TRBD1. Per the germline V gene, CDR1 is SQVTM and CDR2 is ANQGSEA. The V and J ends lost 6 bases and 4 bases, in that order; junction bases with no gene match: 10. This CDR3 contains 15 residues.

The chain recombines TRBV24-1 with TRBJ2-2; no firm D call. The V end lost 6 bases, the J end lost 4 bases, and 11 bases lay between the germline ends. The CDR3 is made up of 14 amino acids. The germline V gene encodes CDR1 KGHDR and CDR2 SFDVKD. This CDR3 reads CATSILGTTGELFF. In DNA form, the CDR3 reads TGTGCCACCAGTATCCTAGGTACCACCGGGGAGCTGTTTTTT.

The table lists this clonotype with a few counts. This chain connects TRBV9 to TRBJ1-1; 7 positions agree with TRBD1. Germline-derived CDR1 and CDR2 are SGDLS and YYNGEE. The CDR3 length is 15 residues. V gave up 3 bases and J gave up 0 bases; unmatched junction bases: 5. CDR3 residues: CASSAGTAMNTEAFF. CDR3 in DNA: TGTGCCAGCAGCGCAGGGACAGCTATGAACACTGAAGCTTTCTTT.

The chain is built from TRBV12-3 or TRBV12-4 and TRBJ2-7; D uncertain. This CDR3 is 12 amino acids long. The V and J ends lost 5 bases and 6 bases respectively, with 11 bases between them. The CDR3 loop is CASSTSPSEQYF. In DNA form, the CDR3 reads TGTGCCAGCAGTACATCCCCCTCCGAGCAGTACTTC.

The gene calls are TRBV7-9 and TRBJ1-6; D gene ambiguous. The CDR3 consists of 12 residues. V gave up 4 bases and J gave up 9 bases, with 7 bases separating them. CDR1 is SEHNR and CDR2 is FQNEAQ in the germline V gene (reference sequence). CDR3 protein: CASSSWASPLHF. The CDR3 DNA sequence: TGTGCCAGCAGCTCTTGGGCTTCACCCCTCCACTTT.

This clonotype was counted between two and nine times. The chain employs TRBV12-3 or TRBV12-4 and TRBJ2-4, with D possibly matching TRBD1 (5 bases). The V end lost 7 bases, the J end lost 6 bases, and 16 bases lay between the germline ends. The CDR3 is made up of 14 amino acids. The CDR3 nucleotides are TGTGCCAGCATGCCACAGGACGCTTTAAACATTCAGTACTTC. As protein: CASMPQDALNIQYF.

This rearrangement joins TRBV30 to TRBJ1-1; D remains ambiguous. Trimming took 1 base from V and 4 from J, leaving 13 bases between them. The CDR3 is 14 residues long. The germline CDR1 and CDR2 sequences are GTSNPN and SVGIG (reference sequence). The CDR3 loop reads CAWSGAGVGTEAFF. The DNA of the CDR3 is TGTGCCTGGAGTGGGGCTGGCGTGGGCACTGAAGCTTTCTTT.

The J gene is TRBJ2-3, the V gene TRBV20-1, with D possibly TRBD2 on 5 matching bases. V was clipped by 0 bases and J by 1 base, with 11 bases between them. Germline lookup yields CDR1 DFQATT and CDR2 SNEGSKA (reference sequence). This CDR3 is built from 15 residues. The CDR3 sequence: CSARDHYGGTDTQYF. CDR3 nucleotides: TGCAGTGCTAGAGATCATTACGGGGGCACAGATACGCAGTATTTT.

CDR3 coding DNA: TGTGCCACCAGCAGAGAGAGTCGGTGGAACACTGAAGCTTTCTTT. Protein sequence: CATSRESRWNTEAFF. The J gene is TRBJ1-1, the V gene TRBV15, with D unresolved. CDR1 and CDR2 from the germline V gene are LNHNV and YYDKDF (reference sequence). Trimming cost V 0 bases and J 1 base, with 9 bases left between them. This CDR3 is built from 15 residues.

This clonotype was detected only a few times. The rearrangement uses TRBV3-1 and TRBJ2-3; D is perhaps TRBD1 (5 bases). The CDR3 length is 17 residues. From germline, CDR1 is LGHDT and CDR2 YNNKEL (reference sequence). V shed 0 bases and J shed 0 bases, with 13 bases lying between them. CDR3 loop: CASSQDSRVLSTDTQYF. As DNA, the CDR3 is TGTGCCAGCAGCCAAGATAGCAGGGTCCTGAGCACAGATACGCAGTATTTT.

The chain joins TRBV5-1 to TRBJ1-5; 8 bases align to TRBD1. The CDR3 is 18 amino acids. After removal of 0 bases from V and 0 bases from J, the junction contained 8 bases not matched to a gene. Germline CDR1 SGHRS, CDR2 YFSETQ. CDR3 sequence: CASSLGQGMRGSNQPQHF. CDR3 nucleotide sequence: TGCGCCAGCAGCTTGGGACAGGGGATGAGGGGTAGCAATCAGCCCCAGCATTTT.

The sample holds one count of this clonotype. J is TRBJ2-1 and V is TRBV12-3 or TRBV12-4, with 7 bases lining up with TRBD2. V gave up 5 bases and J gave up 8 bases; unmatched junction bases: 9. The CDR3 loop spans 14 amino acids. CDR3 amino acids: CASSPVGGIDEQFF. As DNA, the CDR3 is TGTGCCAGCAGTCCCGTCGGGGGGATCGATGAGCAGTTCTTC.

J is TRBJ2-2 and V is TRBV4-3, with TRBD2 matching 10 bases. Per the germline V gene, CDR1 is LGHNA and CDR2 is YSLEER. This CDR3 spans 18 amino acids. V was clipped by 3 bases and J by 1 base; unmatched bases: 8. CDR3 bases: TGCGCCAGCAGCCATCATCAGATAGCGGGAGGGAACACCGGGGAGCTGTTTTTT. It specifies CASSHHQIAGGNTGELFF.

The chain is built from TRBV20-1 and TRBJ2-1; TRBD2 might be the D (6 bases). V was trimmed by 0 bases and J by 6 bases, leaving 15 bases between them. The germline CDR1 and CDR2 sequences are DFQATT and SNEGSKA (reference sequence). The CDR3 loop spans 15 amino acids. The CDR3 DNA sequence: TGCAGTGCTAGAGATCTTACACTAGCCCCCAATGAGCAGTTCTTC. Amino acids: CSARDLTLAPNEQFF.

The chain carries TRBV4-2 and TRBJ2-2, with D possibly being TRBD2 (6 bases). The CDR3 covers 16 residues. The germline V gene encodes CDR1 LGHNA and CDR2 YNFKEQ. V was clipped by 1 base and J by 4 bases, with 13 bases between them. DNA of the CDR3: TGTGCCAGCAGCCAAGGGGGAAAGCGGGCCACCGGGGAGCTGTTTTTT. This encodes CASSQGGKRATGELFF.

This clonotype turned up a few times. J is TRBJ2-7 and V is TRBV7-9; the match to TRBD1 covers 7 bases. V shed 0 bases, J shed 0 bases, and the junction held 8 bases outside the gene matches. This CDR3 has 17 residues. Germline loops: CDR1 SEHNR, CDR2 FQNEAQ (reference sequence). The chain's CDR3 is CASSLATGQIPSYEQYF. In nucleotides, the CDR3 is TGTGCCAGCAGCTTAGCGACGGGACAGATACCCTCCTACGAGCAGTACTTC.

Many counts were recorded for this clonotype. The J gene is TRBJ1-3, the V gene TRBV19; no clear D. CDR1 is LNHDA and CDR2 is SQIVND in the germline V gene (reference sequence). The CDR3 is 15 amino acids. The ends were cut back, 3 bases at V and 2 bases at J, with 11 bases in the middle. The CDR3 DNA reads TGTGCCAGTAGTATCTCTATGAGTACTGGAAACACCATATATTTT. Amino acid sequence: CASSISMSTGNTIYF.